Here is one T cell receptor beta chain with its context. Antigen specificity is unknown. The data stem from a study of T cells in Graves' hyperthyroidism and ophthalmopathy. The CDR3 contains 12 residues. CDR1 SQVTM and CDR2 ANQGSEA come from the germline V gene. The V gene lost 6 bases and the J gene lost 8 bases, with 16 bases spanning the gap. What was amplified from RNA transcripts were TCR beta CDR3 regions. When the TCR CDR3 underwent first-round RT-PCR, the HTBI primer set was used. TCRdb analysed the multiplex PCR reads with MiXCR anew, one entry per CDR3 protein. The sample yields a few hundred thousand distinct CDR3 sequences, around 42% seen once. Regarding the study as a whole: The model foresaw ophthalmopathy a median 6.5 months prior to onset. Peripheral blood also featured most of the thyroid clonotypes expanded above 0.001. Stable hyperthyroidism was told apart from ophthalmopathy by a model built on 13 V-J features.

Criteria for exclusion of patients were uncontrolled infection, other autoimmune disease, pregnancy or lactation. What was sequenced was peripheral blood or thyroid tissue (not recorded which). The sequence was collected from an adult woman with Graves' disease, either hyperthyroidism or ophthalmopathy (not recorded which). This chain links TRBV29-1 with TRBJ1-2; D is unresolved. The CDR3 here is CSVRTAKSGYTF. The CDR3 DNA reads TGCAGCGTGCGGACGGCGAAATCGGGCTACACCTTC.